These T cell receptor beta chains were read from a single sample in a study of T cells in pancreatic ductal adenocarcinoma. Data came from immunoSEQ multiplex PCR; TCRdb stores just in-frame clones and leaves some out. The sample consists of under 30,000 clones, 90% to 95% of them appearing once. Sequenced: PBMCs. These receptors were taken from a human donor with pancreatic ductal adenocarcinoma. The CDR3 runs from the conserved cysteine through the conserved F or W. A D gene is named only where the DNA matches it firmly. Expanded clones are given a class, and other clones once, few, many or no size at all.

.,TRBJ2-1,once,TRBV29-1,CSVLGGNSYNEQFF,TGCAGCGTTTTGGGCGGGAACTCCTACAATGAGCAGTTCTTC
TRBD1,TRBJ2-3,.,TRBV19,CASSMGTGGADTQYF,TGTGCCAGTAGTATGGGGACAGGTGGTGCAGATACGCAGTATTTT
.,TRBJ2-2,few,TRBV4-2,CASSQVELFAGELFF,TGTGCCAGCAGCCAAGTCGAGCTATTTGCCGGGGAGCTGTTTTTT
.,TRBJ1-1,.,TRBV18,CASSPYKGMNTEAFF,TGTGCCAGCTCACCGTATAAGGGGATGAACACTGAAGCTTTCTTT
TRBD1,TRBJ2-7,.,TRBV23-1,CASSQGKSESRGRVYEQYF,TGCGCCAGCAGTCAAGGGAAGTCGGAGTCGAGGGGGCGCGTCTACGAGCAGTACTTC
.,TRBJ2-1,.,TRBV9,CASSVGALGGYYNEQFF,TGTGCCAGCAGCGTAGGGGCTTTGGGGGGATACTACAATGAGCAGTTCTTC
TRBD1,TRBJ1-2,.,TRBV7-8,CASSSRGQGDYGYTF,TGTGCCAGCAGCTCCCGAGGACAGGGGGACTATGGCTACACCTTC
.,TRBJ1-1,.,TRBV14,CASSQEWDEAFF,TGTGCCAGCAGCCAAGAGTGGGATGAAGCTTTCTTT
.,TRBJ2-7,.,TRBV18,CASSPEREQYF,TGTGCCAGCTCACCCGAGCGGGAGCAGTACTTC
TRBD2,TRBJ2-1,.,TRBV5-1,CASSSSYSGSGGEQFF,TGCGCCAGCAGCTCCTCCTATAGCGGGAGCGGTGGTGAGCAGTTCTTC
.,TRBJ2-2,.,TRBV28,CASTPRGDAGELFF,TGTGCCAGCACCCCCAGGGGGGATGCCGGGGAGCTGTTTTTT
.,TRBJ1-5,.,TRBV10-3,CAISDVGQPQHF,TGTGCCATCAGTGACGTCGGTCAGCCCCAGCATTTT
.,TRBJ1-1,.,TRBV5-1,CASSLAQQNTEAFF,TGCGCCAGCAGCTTGGCTCAGCAGAACACTGAAGCTTTCTTT
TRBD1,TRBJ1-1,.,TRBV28,CASSLLTSDRGRSWSTEAFF,TGTGCCAGCAGCCTTTTAACCTCGGACAGGGGCCGAAGTTGGAGCACTGAAGCTTTCTTT
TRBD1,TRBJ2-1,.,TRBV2,CASSPGQGNEQFF,TGTGCCAGCAGTCCGGGACAGGGCAATGAGCAGTTCTTC
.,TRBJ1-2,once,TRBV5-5,CASSLGWDWTEPAGYTF,TGTGCCAGCAGCTTAGGGTGGGACTGGACAGAACCGGCCGGCTACACCTTC
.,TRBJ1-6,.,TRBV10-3,CATRGEGNNSPLHF,TGTGCCACTCGTGGAGAGGGAAATAATTCACCCCTCCACTTT
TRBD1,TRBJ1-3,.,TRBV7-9,CASSPPGTASGNTIYF,TGTGCCAGCAGCCCGCCCGGGACAGCCTCTGGAAACACCATATATTTT
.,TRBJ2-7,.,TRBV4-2,CASSQEGEGRTYEQYF,TGTGCCAGCAGCCAAGAAGGGGAAGGGCGAACCTACGAGCAGTACTTC